The clone carrying this T cell receptor (beta chain) was seen ten or more times. Its antigen is currently unknown. The CDR3 is made up of 14 amino acids. The V and J ends lost 0 bases and 1 base respectively, with 5 bases between them. The germline gives CDR1 LGHNA, CDR2 YNFKEQ. This sample is drawn from a study of T-cell reconstitution after alpha-beta-depleted transplantation in children. Overall study findings and caveats: T-cell counts and diversity were attributed mostly to newly produced T cells one year after transplant. Some patients showed high day-60 TCRbeta diversity, which derived from surviving recipient T cells and thymic progenitors.

Molecular barcoding with unique molecular identifiers was used for the TCRbeta library. TCRdb analysed the PCR reads with MiXCR anew, one entry per CDR3 protein. The repertoire has roughly 160,000 distinct CDR3 sequences, 8.5% to 14% of them found once; the top ten carry over 10%. The chain recombines TRBV4-2 with TRBJ2-3; unclear D gene. This TCR came from a boy younger than 10 with acute myeloid leukemia, due to receive a stem cell transplant. The sequences come from PBMCs, collected before TCRalphabeta/CD19-depleted stem cell transplant. Here the CDR3 reads CASSQDVGTDTQYF. Here the CDR3 DNA reads TGTGCCAGCAGCCAAGACGTGGGCACAGATACGCAGTATTTT.